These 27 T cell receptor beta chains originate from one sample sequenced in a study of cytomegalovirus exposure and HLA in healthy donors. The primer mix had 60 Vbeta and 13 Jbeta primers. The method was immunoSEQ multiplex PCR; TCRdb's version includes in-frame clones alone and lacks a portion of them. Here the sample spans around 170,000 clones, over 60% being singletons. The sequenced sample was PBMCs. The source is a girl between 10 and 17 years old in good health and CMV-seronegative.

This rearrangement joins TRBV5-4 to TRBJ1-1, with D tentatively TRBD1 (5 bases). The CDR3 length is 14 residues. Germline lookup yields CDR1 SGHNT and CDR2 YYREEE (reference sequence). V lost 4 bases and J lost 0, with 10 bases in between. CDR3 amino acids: CASSNSGMNTEAFF. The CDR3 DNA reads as TGTGCCAGCAGCAACTCAGGGATGAACACTGAAGCTTTCTTT.

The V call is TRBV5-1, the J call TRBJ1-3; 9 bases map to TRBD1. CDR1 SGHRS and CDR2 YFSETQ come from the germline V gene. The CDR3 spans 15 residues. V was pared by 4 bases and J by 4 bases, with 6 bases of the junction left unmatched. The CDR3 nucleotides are TGCGCCAGCAGCACCGGGACAGGGTTCGGAAACACCATATATTTT. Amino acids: CASSTGTGFGNTIYF.

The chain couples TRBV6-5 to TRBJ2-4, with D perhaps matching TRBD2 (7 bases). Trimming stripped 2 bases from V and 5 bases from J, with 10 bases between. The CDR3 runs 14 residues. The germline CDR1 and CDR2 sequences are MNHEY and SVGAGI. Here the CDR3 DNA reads TGTGCCAGCAGTTACGAGGGGGGGGAAAACATTCAGTACTTC. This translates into CASSYEGGENIQYF.

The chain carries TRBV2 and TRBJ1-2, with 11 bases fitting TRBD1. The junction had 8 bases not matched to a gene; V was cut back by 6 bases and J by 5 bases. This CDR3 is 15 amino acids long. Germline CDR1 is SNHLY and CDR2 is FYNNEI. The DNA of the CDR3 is TGTGCCAGCAGGGGGACAGGGGGGCCCCTTTATGGCTACACCTTC. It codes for CASRGTGGPLYGYTF. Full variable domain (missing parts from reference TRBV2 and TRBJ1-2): EPEVTQTPSHQVTQMGQEVILRCVPISNHLYFYWYRQILGQKVEFLVSFYNNEISEKSEIFDDQFSVERPDGSNFTLKIRSTKLEDSAMYFCASRGTGGPLYGYTFGSGTRLTVV.

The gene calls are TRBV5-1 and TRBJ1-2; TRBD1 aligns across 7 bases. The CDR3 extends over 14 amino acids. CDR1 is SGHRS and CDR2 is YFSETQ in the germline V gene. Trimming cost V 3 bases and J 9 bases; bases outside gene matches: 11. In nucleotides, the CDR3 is TGCGCCAGCAGCTCGGGACAGAAGGCAGGGAGCTACACCTTC. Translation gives CASSSGQKAGSYTF. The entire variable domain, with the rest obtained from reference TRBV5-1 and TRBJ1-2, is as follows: KAGVTQTPRYLIKTRGQQVTLSCSPISGHRSVSWYQQTPGQGLQFLFEYFSETQRNKGNFPGRFSGRQFSNSRSEMNVSTLELGDSALYLCASSSGQKAGSYTFGSGTRLTVV.

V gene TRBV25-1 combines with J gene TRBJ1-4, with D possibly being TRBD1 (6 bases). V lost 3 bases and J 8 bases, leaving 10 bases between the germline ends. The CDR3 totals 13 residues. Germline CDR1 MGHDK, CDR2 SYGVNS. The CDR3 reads CASSDLRGEKLFF. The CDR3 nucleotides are TGTGCCAGCAGTGATCTTAGGGGGGAAAAACTGTTTTTT.

CDR3 nucleotide sequence: TGTGCCAGCAGCACCACCCTACAGGGGGCGGTCACTGAAGCTTTCTTT. Translating it yields CASSTTLQGAVTEAFF. The V call is TRBV5-6, the J call TRBJ1-1; 9 nucleotides agree with TRBD1. Germline trimming cut 4 bases from V and 4 bases from J; bases unmatched to any gene: 11. CDR3 length: 16 residues. Germline assignment: CDR1 SGHDT and CDR2 YYEEEE.

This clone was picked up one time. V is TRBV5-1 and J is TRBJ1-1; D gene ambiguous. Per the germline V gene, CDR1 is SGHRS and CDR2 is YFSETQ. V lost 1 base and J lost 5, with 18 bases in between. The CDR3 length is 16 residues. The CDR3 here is CASSLYSGRSGTEAFF. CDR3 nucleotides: TGCGCCAGCAGCTTGTATTCTGGACGGTCGGGAACTGAAGCTTTCTTT. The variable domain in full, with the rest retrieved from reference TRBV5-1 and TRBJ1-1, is KAGVTQTPRYLIKTRGQQVTLSCSPISGHRSVSWYQQTPGQGLQFLFEYFSETQRNKGNFPGRFSGRQFSNSRSEMNVSTLELGDSALYLCASSLYSGRSGTEAFFGQGTRLTVV.

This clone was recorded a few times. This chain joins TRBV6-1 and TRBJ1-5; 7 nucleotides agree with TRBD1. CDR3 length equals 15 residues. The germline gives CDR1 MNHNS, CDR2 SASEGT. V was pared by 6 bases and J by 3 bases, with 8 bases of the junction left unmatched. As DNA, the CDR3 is TGTGCCAGCAGACCTTGGGACAGTTTCAATCAGCCCCAGCATTTT. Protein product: CASRPWDSFNQPQHF.

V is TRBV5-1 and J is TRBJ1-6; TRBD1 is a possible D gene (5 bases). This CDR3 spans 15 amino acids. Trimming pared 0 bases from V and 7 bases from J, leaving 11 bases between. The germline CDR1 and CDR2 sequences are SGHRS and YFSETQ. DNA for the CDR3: TGCGCCAGCAGCTTGGATGCAGGGTCCAATTCACCCCTCCACTTT. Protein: CASSLDAGSNSPLHF.

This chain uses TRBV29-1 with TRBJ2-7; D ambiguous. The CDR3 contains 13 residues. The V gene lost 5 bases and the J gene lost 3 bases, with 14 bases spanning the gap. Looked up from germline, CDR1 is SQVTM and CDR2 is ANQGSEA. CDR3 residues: CSVSITLNYEQYF. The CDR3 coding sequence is TGCAGCGTTTCTATCACCCTAAACTACGAGCAGTACTTC.

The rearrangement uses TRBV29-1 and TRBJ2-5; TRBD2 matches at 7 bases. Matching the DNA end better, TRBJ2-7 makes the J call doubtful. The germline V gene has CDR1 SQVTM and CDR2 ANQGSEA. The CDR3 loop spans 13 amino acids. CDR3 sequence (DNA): TGCAGTGGGACTAACCCCGCCAGCTACGAGCAGTACTTC. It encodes CSGTNPASYEQYF.

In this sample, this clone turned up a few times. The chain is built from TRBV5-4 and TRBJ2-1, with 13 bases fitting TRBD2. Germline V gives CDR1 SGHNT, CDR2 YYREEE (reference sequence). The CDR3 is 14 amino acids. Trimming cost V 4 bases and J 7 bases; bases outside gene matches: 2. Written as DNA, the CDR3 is TGTGCCAGCAGCGGGACTAGCGGGGCGAATGAGCAGTTCTTC. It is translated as CASSGTSGANEQFF.

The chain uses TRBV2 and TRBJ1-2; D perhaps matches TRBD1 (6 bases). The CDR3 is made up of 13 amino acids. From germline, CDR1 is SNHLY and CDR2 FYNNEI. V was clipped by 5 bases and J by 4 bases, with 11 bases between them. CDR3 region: CASSPSTGYGYTF. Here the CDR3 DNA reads TGTGCCAGCAGTCCATCGACAGGCTATGGCTACACCTTC.

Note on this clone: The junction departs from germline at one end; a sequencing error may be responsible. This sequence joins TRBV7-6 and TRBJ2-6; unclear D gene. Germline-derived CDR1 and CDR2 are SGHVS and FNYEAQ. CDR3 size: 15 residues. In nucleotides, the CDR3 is TGTGCCAGCAGTTTAGACATATCTGGGGCCAACGTCCTGACTTTC. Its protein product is CASSLDISGANVLTF.

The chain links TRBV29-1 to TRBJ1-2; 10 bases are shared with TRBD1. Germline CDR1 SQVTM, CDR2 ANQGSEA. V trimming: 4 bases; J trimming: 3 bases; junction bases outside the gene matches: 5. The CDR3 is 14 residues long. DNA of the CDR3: TGCAGCGTTGCCGGGACAGGGGTAGACTATGGCTACACCTTC. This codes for CSVAGTGVDYGYTF.

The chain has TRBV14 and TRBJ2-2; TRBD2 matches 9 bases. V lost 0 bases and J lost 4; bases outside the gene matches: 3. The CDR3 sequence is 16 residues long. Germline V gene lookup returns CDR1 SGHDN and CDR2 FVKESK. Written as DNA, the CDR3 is TGTGCCAGCAGCCAAGAAGGAGCGGGAGGCACCGGGGAGCTGTTTTTT. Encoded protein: CASSQEGAGGTGELFF.

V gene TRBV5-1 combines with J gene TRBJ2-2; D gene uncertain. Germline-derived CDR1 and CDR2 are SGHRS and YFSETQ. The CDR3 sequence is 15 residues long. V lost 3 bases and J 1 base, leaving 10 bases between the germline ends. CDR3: CASSSTPQNTGELFF. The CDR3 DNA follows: TGCGCCAGCAGCTCCACTCCCCAGAACACCGGGGAGCTGTTTTTT. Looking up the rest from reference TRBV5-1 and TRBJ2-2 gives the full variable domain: KAGVTQTPRYLIKTRGQQVTLSCSPISGHRSVSWYQQTPGQGLQFLFEYFSETQRNKGNFPGRFSGRQFSNSRSEMNVSTLELGDSALYLCASSSTPQNTGELFFGEGSRLTVL.

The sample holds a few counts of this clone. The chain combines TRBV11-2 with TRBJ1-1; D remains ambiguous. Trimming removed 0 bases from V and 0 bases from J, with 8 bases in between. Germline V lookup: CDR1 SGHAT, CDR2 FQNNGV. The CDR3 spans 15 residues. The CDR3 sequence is CASSLEATVNTEAFF. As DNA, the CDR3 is TGTGCCAGCAGCTTAGAAGCGACGGTGAACACTGAAGCTTTCTTT. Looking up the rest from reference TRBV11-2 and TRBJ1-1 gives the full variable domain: EAGVAQSPRYKIIEKRQSVAFWCNPISGHATLYWYQQILGQGPKLLIQFQNNGVVDDSQLPKDRFSAERLKGVDSTLKIQPAKLEDSAVYLCASSLEATVNTEAFFGQGTRLTVV.

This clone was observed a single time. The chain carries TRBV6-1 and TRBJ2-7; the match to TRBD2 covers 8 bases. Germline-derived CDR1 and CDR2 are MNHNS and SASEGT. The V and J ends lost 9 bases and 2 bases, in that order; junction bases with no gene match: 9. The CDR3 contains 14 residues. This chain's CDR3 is CASKNSGEPYEQYF. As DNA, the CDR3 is TGTGCCAGTAAAAATAGCGGGGAACCCTACGAGCAGTACTTC.

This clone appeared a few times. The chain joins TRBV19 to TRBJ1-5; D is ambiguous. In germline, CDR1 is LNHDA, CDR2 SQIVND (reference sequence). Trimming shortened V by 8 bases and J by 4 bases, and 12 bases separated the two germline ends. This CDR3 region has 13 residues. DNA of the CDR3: TGTGCCAGTTCCGCGGGTTTAAATCAGCCCCAGCATTTT. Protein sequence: CASSAGLNQPQHF.

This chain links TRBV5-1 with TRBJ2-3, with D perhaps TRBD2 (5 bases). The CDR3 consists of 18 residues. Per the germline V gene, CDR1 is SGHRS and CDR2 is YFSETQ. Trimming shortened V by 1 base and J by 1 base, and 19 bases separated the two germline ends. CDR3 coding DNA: TGCGCCAGCAGCTTGTATGGCGGGCGCCTAGGACGCACAGATACGCAGTATTTT. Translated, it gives CASSLYGGRLGRTDTQYF.

The CDR3 region has the DNA TGTGCCAGCAGCCTCCAGTCTGGGAACACCGGGGAGCTGTTTTTT. Amino acids: CASSLQSGNTGELFF. The rearrangement uses TRBV11-3 and TRBJ2-2; the D is unclear. The germline gives CDR1 SGHNT, CDR2 YENEEA. V gave up 5 bases and J gave up 1 base, with 11 bases separating them. This CDR3 region has 15 residues.

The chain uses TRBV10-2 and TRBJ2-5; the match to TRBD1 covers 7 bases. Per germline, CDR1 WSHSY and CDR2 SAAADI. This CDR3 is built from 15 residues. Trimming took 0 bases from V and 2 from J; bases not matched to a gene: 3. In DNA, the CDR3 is TGCGCCAGCAGTGAGTCCAACAGGGGTCAAGAGACCCAGTACTTC. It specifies CASSESNRGQETQYF.

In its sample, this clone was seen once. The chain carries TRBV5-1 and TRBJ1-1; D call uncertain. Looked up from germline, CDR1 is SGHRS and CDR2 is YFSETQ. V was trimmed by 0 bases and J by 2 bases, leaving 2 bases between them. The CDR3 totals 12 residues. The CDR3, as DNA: TGCGCCAGCAGCTTGGCAAACACTGAAGCTTTCTTT. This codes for CASSLANTEAFF.

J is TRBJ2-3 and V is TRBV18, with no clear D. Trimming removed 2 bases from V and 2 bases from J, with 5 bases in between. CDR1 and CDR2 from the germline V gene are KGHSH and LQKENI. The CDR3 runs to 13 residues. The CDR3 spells CASSPGNTDTQYF. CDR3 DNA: TGTGCCAGCTCACCAGGCAACACAGATACGCAGTATTTT.

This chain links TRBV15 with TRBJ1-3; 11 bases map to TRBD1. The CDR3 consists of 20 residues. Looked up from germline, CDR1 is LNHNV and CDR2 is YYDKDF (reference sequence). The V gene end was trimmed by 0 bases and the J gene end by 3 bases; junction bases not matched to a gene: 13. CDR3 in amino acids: CATSRDRGTGGRAIGNTIYF. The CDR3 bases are TGTGCCACCAGCAGAGATAGAGGGACAGGGGGTCGAGCTATTGGAAACACCATATATTTT.